Listed here is a single TCR beta chain. Its antigen is not identified. From germline, CDR1 is SGHAT and CDR2 FQNNGV. Trimming stripped 5 bases from V and 1 base from J, with 5 bases between. There are 12 residues in the CDR3. Treatment indicated: 15 to 20 received Ad26.COV2.S at low or high dose, single or two shots; about 5 received placebo; per-sample allocation not given. Sampling was done on day 63 after the first vaccine or placebo injection. The sample came from a Boston adult aged 18-55 years. This specimen comes from a study of Ad26.COV2.S vaccination and SARS-CoV-2 variants. Study context: Dosing was one shot or two shots 56 days apart.

Sequencing was performed with immunoSEQ multiplex PCR; in TCRdb, only in-frame clones are kept and a portion is missing. The table records about 320,000 clones, over 80% of them present only once. Study results and limitations: A substantial breadth of spike-specific CD8+ and CD4+ T cell responses after vaccination has been reported. Breadth of non-spike TCRs did not differ between vaccinees and placebo recipients.

The sequence came from a person aged 18-65 years who received the Ad26.COV2.S COVID-19 vaccine or a placebo. V and J are TRBV11-2 and TRBJ1-1, with unresolved D. Specimen: peripheral blood, collected in a trial of Ad26.COV2.S vaccine versus placebo. Here the CDR3 DNA reads TGTGCCAGCAGCCCGACGAACACTGAAGCTTTCTTT. Amino acid sequence: CASSPTNTEAFF.